The 5 T cell receptor beta chains listed next were all sequenced from one sample in a study of blood T cell repertoires in COVID-19. The method was immunoSEQ multiplex PCR; TCRdb's version includes in-frame clones alone and lacks a portion of them. The sample has about 80,000 clones; about 72% are singletons. Specimen: peripheral blood. The receptors shown here come from an older man with active or convalescent COVID-19.

The V gene is TRBV10-1, the J gene TRBJ2-1, with a weak D call TRBD1 (5 bases). The V gene lost 0 bases and the J gene lost 13 bases, with 10 bases spanning the gap. This CDR3 contains 12 residues. From germline, CDR1 is WNHNN and CDR2 SYGVQD (reference sequence). CDR3 sequence (DNA): TGCGCCAGCAGTGAGTCGAACAGGCCACAGTTCTTC. Encoded protein: CASSESNRPQFF.

This chain links TRBV5-1 with TRBJ2-5; TRBD2 agrees at 8 bases. Unmatched junction bases numbered 8, after V lost 2 bases and J lost 5 bases. The CDR3 has 15 residues. The V gene's germline CDR1 is SGHRS and CDR2 YFSETQ. As DNA, the CDR3 is TGCGCCAGCAGCTTAAACGGGGGGGCGGAGGAGACCCAGTACTTC. It is translated as CASSLNGGAEETQYF.

The J gene is TRBJ2-5, the V gene TRBV11-2; 10 bases are shared with TRBD2. The CDR3 contains 16 residues. The ends lost 4 bases at V and 4 bases at J; junction bases unmatched: 9. Germline V lookup: CDR1 SGHAT, CDR2 FQNNGV. CDR3 DNA sequence: TGTGCCAGCAGCTCTCTGCAGCGGGGGGGCGTAGAGACCCAGTACTTC. This codes for CASSSLQRGGVETQYF.

The V call is TRBV6-5, the J call TRBJ1-6; D may be TRBD1 (6 bases). Trimming took off 5 bases at V and 5 bases at J, with 10 bases between the two ends. The length of the CDR3 is 14 residues. Germline V gives CDR1 MNHEY, CDR2 SVGAGI. DNA for the CDR3: TGTGCCAGCAGTCCTGGACAGCATAATTCACCCCTCCACTTT. Encoded protein: CASSPGQHNSPLHF.

This clone showed up just a few times. The V and J genes are TRBV19 and TRBJ2-5, with D possibly TRBD2 on 6 matching bases. Germline-derived CDR1 and CDR2 are LNHDA and SQIVND (reference sequence). The ends were cut back, 0 bases at V and 2 bases at J, with 13 bases in the middle. CDR3 size: 16 residues. CDR3 residues: CASSIDFRDSQETQYF. The CDR3 bases are TGTGCCAGTAGTATAGATTTTCGGGACTCTCAAGAGACCCAGTACTTC.